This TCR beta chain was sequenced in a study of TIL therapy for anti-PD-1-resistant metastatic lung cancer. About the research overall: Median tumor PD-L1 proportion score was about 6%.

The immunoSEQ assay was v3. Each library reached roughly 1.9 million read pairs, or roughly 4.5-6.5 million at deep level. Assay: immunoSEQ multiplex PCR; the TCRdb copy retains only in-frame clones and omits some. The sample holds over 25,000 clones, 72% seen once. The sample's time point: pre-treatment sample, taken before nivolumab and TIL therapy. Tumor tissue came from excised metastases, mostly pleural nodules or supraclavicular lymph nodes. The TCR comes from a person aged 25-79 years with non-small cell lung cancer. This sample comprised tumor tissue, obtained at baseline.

This CDR3 is CASSARTGDGYTF. In nucleotides, the CDR3 is TGTGCCAGCAGCGCCCGGACAGGGGATGGCTACACCTTC. The chain employs TRBV5-5 and TRBJ1-2; TRBD1 agrees at 9 bases. In germline, CDR1 is SGHKS, CDR2 YYEKEE (reference sequence). The CDR3 extends over 13 amino acids. The V segment lost 4 bases and the J segment 6 bases; nucleotides outside the gene matches: 4.